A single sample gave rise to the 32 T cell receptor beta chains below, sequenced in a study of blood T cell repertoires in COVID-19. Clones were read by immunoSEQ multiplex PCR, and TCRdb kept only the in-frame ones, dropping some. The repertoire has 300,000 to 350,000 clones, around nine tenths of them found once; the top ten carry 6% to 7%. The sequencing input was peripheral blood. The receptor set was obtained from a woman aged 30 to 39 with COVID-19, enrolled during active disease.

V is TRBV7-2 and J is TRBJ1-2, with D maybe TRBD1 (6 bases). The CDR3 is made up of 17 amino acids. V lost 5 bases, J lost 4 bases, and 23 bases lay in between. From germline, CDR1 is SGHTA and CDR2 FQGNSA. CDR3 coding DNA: TGTGCCAGCAGCCCGGGCGCAGGGGCGCGGATAAGCTATGGCTACACCTTC. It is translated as CASSPGAGARISYGYTF. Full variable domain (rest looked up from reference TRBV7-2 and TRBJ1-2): GAGVSQSPSNKVTEKGKDVELRCDPISGHTALYWYRQSLGQGLEFLIYFQGNSAPDKSGLPSDRFSAERTGGSVSTLTIQRTQQEDSAVYLCASSPGAGARISYGYTFGSGTRLTVV.

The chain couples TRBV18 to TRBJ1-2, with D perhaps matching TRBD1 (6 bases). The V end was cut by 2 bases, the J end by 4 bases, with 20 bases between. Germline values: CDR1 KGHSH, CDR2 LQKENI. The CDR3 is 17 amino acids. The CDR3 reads CASSPGGQPLMGYGYTF. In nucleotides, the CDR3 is TGTGCCAGCTCACCAGGGGGACAACCCCTAATGGGCTATGGCTACACCTTC.

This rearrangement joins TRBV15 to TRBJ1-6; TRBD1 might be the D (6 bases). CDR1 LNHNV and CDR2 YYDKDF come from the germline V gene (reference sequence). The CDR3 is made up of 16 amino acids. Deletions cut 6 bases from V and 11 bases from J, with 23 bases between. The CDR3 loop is CATRSRGPGNQPPLHF. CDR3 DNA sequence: TGTGCCACCAGGTCCAGGGGTCCAGGGAACCAGCCACCCCTCCACTTT.

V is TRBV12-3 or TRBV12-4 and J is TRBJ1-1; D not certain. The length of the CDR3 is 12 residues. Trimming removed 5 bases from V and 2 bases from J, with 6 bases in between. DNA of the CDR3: TGTGCCAGCAGTGCCGGTAACACTGAAGCTTTCTTT. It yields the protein CASSAGNTEAFF.

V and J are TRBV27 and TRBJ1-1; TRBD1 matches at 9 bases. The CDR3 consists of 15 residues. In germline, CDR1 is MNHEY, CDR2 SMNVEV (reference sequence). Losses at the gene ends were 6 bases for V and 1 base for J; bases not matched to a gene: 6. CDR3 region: CASRPIQGANTEAFF. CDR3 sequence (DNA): TGTGCCAGCAGGCCCATACAGGGGGCGAACACTGAAGCTTTCTTT.

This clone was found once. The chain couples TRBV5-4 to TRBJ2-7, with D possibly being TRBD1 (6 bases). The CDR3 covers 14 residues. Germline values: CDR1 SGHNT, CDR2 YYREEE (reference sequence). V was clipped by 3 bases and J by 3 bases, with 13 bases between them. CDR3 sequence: CASSSTQGLYEQYF. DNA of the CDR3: TGTGCCAGCAGCTCAACCCAGGGGCTCTACGAGCAGTACTTC.

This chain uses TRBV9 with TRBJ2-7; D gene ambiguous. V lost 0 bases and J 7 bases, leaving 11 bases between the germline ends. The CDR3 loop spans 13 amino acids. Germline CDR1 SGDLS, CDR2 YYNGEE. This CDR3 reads CASSVGAPGEQYF. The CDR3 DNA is TGTGCCAGCAGCGTAGGAGCTCCGGGTGAGCAGTACTTC.

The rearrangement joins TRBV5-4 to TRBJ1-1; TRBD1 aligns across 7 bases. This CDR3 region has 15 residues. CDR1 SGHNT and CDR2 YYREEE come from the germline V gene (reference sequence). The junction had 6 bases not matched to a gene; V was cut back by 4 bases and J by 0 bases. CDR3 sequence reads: CASSRQGGVNTEAFF. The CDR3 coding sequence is TGTGCCAGCAGCCGGCAGGGGGGAGTGAACACTGAAGCTTTCTTT.

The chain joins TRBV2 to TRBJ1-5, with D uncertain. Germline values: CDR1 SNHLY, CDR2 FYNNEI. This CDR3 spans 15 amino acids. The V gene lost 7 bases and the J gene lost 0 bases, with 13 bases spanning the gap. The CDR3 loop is CASNPGIYSNQPQHF. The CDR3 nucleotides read TGTGCCAGCAATCCGGGGATATATAGCAATCAGCCCCAGCATTTT.

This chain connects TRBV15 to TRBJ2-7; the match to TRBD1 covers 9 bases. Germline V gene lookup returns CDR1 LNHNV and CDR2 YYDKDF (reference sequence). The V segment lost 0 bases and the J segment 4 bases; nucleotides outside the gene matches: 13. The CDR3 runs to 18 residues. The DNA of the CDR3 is TGTGCCACCAGCAGAGATAAGGCGGGACAGGGTCGAGCATACGAGCAGTACTTC. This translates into CATSRDKAGQGRAYEQYF.

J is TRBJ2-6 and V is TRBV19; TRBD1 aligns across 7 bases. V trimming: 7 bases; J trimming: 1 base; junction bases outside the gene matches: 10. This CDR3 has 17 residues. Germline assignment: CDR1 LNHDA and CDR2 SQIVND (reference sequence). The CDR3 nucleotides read TGTGCCAGTAATATTAGGGGGCCTTCATCTGGGGCCAACGTCCTGACTTTC. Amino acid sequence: CASNIRGPSSGANVLTF.

CDR3 bases: TGTGCCAGCAGCAAGGGAGGGTCTTTCTCTGAAGCTTTCTTT. It yields the protein CASSKGGSFSEAFF. The chain couples TRBV11-3 to TRBJ1-1; D not resolved. The CDR3 covers 14 residues. Trimming cost V 5 bases and J 6 bases, with 16 bases left between them. Germline CDR1 and CDR2: SGHNT and YENEEA.

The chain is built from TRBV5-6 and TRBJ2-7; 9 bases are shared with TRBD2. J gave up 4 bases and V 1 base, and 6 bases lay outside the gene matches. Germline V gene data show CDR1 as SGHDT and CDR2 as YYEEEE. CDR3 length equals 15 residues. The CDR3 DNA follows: TGTGCCAGCAGCTTGTTGACTAGCGGACCTTACGAGCAGTACTTC. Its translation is CASSLLTSGPYEQYF.

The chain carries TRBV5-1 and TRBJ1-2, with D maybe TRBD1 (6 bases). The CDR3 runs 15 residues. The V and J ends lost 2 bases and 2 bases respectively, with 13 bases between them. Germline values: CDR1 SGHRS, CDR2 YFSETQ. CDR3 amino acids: CASSFTGRENYGYTF. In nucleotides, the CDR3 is TGCGCCAGCAGCTTTACAGGGAGGGAGAACTATGGCTACACCTTC. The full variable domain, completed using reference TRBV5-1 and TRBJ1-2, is KAGVTQTPRYLIKTRGQQVTLSCSPISGHRSVSWYQQTPGQGLQFLFEYFSETQRNKGNFPGRFSGRQFSNSRSEMNVSTLELGDSALYLCASSFTGRENYGYTFGSGTRLTVV.

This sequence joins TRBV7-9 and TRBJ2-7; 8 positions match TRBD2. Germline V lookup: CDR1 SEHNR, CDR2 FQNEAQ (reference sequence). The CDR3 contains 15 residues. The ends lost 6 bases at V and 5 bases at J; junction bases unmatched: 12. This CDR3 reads CASSFTGTSLDEQYF. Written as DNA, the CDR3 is TGTGCCAGCAGTTTTACCGGGACTAGTCTCGACGAGCAGTACTTC.

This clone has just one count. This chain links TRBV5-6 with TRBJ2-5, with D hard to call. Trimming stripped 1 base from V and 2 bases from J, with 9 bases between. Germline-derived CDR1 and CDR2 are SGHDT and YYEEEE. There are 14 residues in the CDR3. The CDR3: CASSLLPLQETQYF. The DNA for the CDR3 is TGTGCCAGCAGCTTGCTTCCGTTACAAGAGACCCAGTACTTC.

The CDR3 DNA reads TGTGCCAGCAGCTCCCGGGCGGGGACCGGGGAGCTGTTTTTT. As protein: CASSSRAGTGELFF. V gene TRBV3-1 (or the pseudogene TRBV3-2) combines with J gene TRBJ2-2, with D possibly being TRBD2 (6 bases). Trimming left V 5 bases short and J 5 bases short, with 12 bases between. This CDR3 is built from 14 residues. Germline loops: CDR1 LGHDT, CDR2 YNNKEL (reference sequence).

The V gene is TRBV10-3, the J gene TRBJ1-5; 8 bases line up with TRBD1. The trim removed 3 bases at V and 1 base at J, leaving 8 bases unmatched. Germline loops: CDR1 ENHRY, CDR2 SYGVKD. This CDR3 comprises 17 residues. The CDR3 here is CAISDAGGGGSNQPQHF. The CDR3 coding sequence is TGTGCCATCAGTGATGCAGGGGGCGGGGGAAGCAATCAGCCCCAGCATTTT.

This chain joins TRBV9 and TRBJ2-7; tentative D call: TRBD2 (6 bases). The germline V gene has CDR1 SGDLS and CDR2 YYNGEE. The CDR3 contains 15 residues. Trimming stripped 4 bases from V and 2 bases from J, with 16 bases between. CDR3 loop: CASSSIAERPYEQYF. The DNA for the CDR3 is TGTGCCAGCAGCTCGATAGCGGAACGCCCCTACGAGCAGTACTTC.

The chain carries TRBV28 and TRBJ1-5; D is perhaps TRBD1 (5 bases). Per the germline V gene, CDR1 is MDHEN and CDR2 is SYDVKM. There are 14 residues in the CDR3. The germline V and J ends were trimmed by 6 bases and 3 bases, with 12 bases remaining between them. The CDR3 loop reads CASRGGWSNQPQHF. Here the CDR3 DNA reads TGTGCCAGCAGGGGGGGGTGGTCCAATCAGCCCCAGCATTTT. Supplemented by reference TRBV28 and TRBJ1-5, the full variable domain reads DVKVTQSSRYLVKRTGEKVFLECVQDMDHENMFWYRQDPGLGLRLIYFSYDVKMKEKGDIPEGYSVSREKKERFSLILESASTNQTSMYLCASRGGWSNQPQHFGDGTRLSIL.

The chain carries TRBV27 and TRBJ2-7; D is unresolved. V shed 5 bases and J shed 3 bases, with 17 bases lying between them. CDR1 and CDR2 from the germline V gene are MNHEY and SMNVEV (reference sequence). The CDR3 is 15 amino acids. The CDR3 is CASSPRLKLVYEQYF. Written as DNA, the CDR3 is TGTGCCAGCAGTCCCCGTCTAAAACTGGTCTACGAGCAGTACTTC.

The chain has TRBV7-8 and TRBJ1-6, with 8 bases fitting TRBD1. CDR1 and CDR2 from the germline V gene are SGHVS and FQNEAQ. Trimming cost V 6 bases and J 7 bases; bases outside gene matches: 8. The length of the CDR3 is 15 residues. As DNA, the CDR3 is TGTGCCAGCAGACCTACAGGGGGATCGAATTCACCCCTCCACTTT. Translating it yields CASRPTGGSNSPLHF.

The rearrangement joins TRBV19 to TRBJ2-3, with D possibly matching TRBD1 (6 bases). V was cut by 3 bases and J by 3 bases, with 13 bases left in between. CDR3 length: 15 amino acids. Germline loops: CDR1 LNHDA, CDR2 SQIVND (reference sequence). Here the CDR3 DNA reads TGTGCCAGTAGTATGATACAGGGCGGAACAGATACGCAGTATTTT. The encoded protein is CASSMIQGGTDTQYF.

The CDR3 loop reads CASSPQGGEQYF. The CDR3 DNA follows: TGTGCCAGCTCACCCCAGGGAGGCGAGCAGTACTTC. The V call is TRBV18, the J call TRBJ2-7; the D gene is possibly TRBD2 (6 bases). V shed 3 bases and J shed 6 bases, with 9 bases lying between them. The CDR3 runs to 12 residues. Germline V gene lookup returns CDR1 KGHSH and CDR2 LQKENI.

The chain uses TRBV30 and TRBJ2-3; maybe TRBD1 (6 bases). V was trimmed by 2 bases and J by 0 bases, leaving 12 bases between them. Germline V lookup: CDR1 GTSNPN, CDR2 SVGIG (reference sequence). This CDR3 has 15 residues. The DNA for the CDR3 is TGTGCCTGGAGTTCTACAGGGTCTAGCACAGATACGCAGTATTTT. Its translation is CAWSSTGSSTDTQYF.

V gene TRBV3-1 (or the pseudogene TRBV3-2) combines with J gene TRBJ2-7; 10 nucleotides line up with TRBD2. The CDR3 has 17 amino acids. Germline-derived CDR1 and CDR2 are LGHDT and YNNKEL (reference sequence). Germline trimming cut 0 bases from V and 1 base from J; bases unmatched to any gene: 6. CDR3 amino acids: CASSQDVGGLASYEQYF. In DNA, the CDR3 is TGTGCCAGCAGCCAAGATGTGGGGGGACTAGCGTCCTACGAGCAGTACTTC.

The CDR3 region has the DNA TGTGCCAGCAGCTTAGAGGGCGGCCCTAGCGGGAGATACGAGCAGTACTTC. It is translated as CASSLEGGPSGRYEQYF. The chain combines TRBV11-2 with TRBJ2-7, with 10 positions matching TRBD2. The ends lost 0 bases at V and 4 bases at J; junction bases unmatched: 9. Looked up from germline, CDR1 is SGHAT and CDR2 is FQNNGV. The CDR3 is made up of 17 amino acids.

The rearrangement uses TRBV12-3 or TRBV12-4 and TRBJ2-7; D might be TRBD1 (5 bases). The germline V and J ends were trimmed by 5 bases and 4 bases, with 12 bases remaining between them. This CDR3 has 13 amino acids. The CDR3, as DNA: TGTGCCAGCAGTCCTCAAAAGGGGTACGAGCAGTACTTC. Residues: CASSPQKGYEQYF.

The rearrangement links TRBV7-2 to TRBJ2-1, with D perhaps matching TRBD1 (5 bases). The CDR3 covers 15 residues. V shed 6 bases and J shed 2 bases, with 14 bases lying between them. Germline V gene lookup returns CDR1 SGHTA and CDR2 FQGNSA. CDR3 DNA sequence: TGTGCCAGCAGGTTCGAGGCAGGGCCCTACAATGAGCAGTTCTTC. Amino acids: CASRFEAGPYNEQFF.

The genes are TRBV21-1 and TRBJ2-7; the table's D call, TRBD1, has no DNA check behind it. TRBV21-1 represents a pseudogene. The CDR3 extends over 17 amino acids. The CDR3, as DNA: TGTGCCAGCAGCAAAGGAGGTAACGGGACAGCTACCTACGAGCAGTACTTC. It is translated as CASSKGGNGTATYEQYF.

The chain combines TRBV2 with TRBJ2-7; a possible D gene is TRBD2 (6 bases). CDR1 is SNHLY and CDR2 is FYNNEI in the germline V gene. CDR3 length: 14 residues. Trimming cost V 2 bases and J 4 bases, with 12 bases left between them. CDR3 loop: CASSESTSRYEQYF. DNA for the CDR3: TGTGCCAGCAGTGAATCGACTAGTCGATACGAGCAGTACTTC. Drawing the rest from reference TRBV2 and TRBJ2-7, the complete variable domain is EPEVTQTPSHQVTQMGQEVILRCVPISNHLYFYWYRQILGQKVEFLVSFYNNEISEKSEIFDDQFSVERPDGSNFTLKIRSTKLEDSAMYFCASSESTSRYEQYFGPGTRLTVT.

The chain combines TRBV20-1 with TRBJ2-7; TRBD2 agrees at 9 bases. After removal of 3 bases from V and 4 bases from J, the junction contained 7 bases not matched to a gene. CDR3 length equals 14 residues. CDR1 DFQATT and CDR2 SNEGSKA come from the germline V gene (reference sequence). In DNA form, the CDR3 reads TGCAGTGCTAGTGGGTCTAGCGGGGCGTACGAGCAGTACTTC. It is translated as CSASGSSGAYEQYF.